The 8 T cell receptor beta chains reported below all come from one sample, sequenced in a study of blood T cell repertoires in COVID-19. Profiled with immunoSEQ multiplex PCR; TCRdb holds only in-frame clones, not every one. In the table there are approximately 260,000 clones, approximately 80% of which are singletons. Sequenced sample: peripheral blood. These receptors came from a middle-aged woman with active or convalescent COVID-19.

The rearrangement links TRBV2 to TRBJ1-6; 9 bases map to TRBD1. After removal of 5 bases from V and 7 bases from J, the junction contained 3 bases not matched to a gene. The CDR3 length is 14 residues. Germline V gene data show CDR1 as SNHLY and CDR2 as FYNNEI. The CDR3 here is CASSRDRVNSPLHF. DNA of the CDR3: TGTGCCAGCAGTCGGGACAGGGTAAATTCACCCCTCCACTTT.

This clone was seen only once. This chain uses TRBV7-8 with TRBJ1-4, with a possible D match to TRBD1 (5 bases). Germline V gives CDR1 SGHVS, CDR2 FQNEAQ. The CDR3 covers 16 residues. Trimming shortened V by 1 base and J by 14 bases, and 23 bases separated the two germline ends. Here the CDR3 reads CASSLVGAGPQERLFF. The CDR3 coding sequence is TGTGCCAGCAGCTTAGTAGGGGCCGGCCCCCAAGAAAGGCTGTTTTTT.

V is TRBV5-6 and J is TRBJ2-5; 12 bases map to TRBD2. Germline V gives CDR1 SGHDT, CDR2 YYEEEE. The trim removed 1 base at V and 2 bases at J, leaving 12 bases unmatched. The CDR3 contains 19 residues. CDR3 residues: CASSLSLASGGAPQETQYF. CDR3 nucleotide sequence: TGTGCCAGCAGCTTGAGTTTGGCTAGCGGGGGGGCCCCACAAGAGACCCAGTACTTC.

This clone was counted only a few times. The chain recombines TRBV5-6 with TRBJ1-1; D gene unclear. CDR1 and CDR2 from the germline V gene are SGHDT and YYEEEE. The CDR3 has 15 amino acids. V lost 2 bases and J lost 1, with 12 bases in between. DNA for the CDR3: TGTGCCAGCAGCTTTATGGGCTCTGGGAACACTGAAGCTTTCTTT. Translating gives CASSFMGSGNTEAFF.

This sequence joins TRBV9 and TRBJ1-2; 9 nucleotides match TRBD1. The CDR3 runs 14 residues. Germline trimming cut 6 bases from V and 4 bases from J; bases unmatched to any gene: 7. Germline V gene lookup returns CDR1 SGDLS and CDR2 YYNGEE. The CDR3 sequence: CASTPGQGSYGYTF. CDR3 DNA sequence: TGTGCCAGCACCCCGGGACAGGGCAGCTATGGCTACACCTTC. The full variable domain, in which reference TRBV9 and TRBJ1-2 provide the parts outside the CDR3, is DSGVTQTPKHLITATGQRVTLRCSPRSGDLSVYWYQQSLDQGLQFLIQYYNGEERAKGNILERFSAQQFPDLHSELNLSSLELGDSALYFCASTPGQGSYGYTFGSGTRLTVV.

This clone was observed a single time. J is TRBJ1-1 and V is TRBV10-3; the D gene is possibly TRBD1 (5 bases). In germline, CDR1 is ENHRY, CDR2 SYGVKD. V lost 6 bases and J lost 0, with 8 bases in between. The CDR3 is 13 residues long. The CDR3: CAISTGMNTEAFF. The CDR3 bases are TGTGCCATCAGCACAGGTATGAACACTGAAGCTTTCTTT.

The rearrangement links TRBV30 to TRBJ2-6; D unclear. Germline loops: CDR1 GTSNPN, CDR2 SVGIG (reference sequence). CDR3 length equals 14 residues. The V and J ends lost 3 bases and 2 bases respectively, with 8 bases between them. This chain's CDR3 is CAWSTRAGANVLTF. The CDR3 nucleotides are TGTGCCTGGAGCACTCGGGCTGGGGCCAACGTCCTGACTTTC. The whole variable domain, remainder taken from reference TRBV30 and TRBJ2-6, is SQTIHQWPATLVQPVGSPLSLECTVEGTSNPNLYWYRQAAGRGLQLLFYSVGIGQISSEVPQNLSASRPQDRQFILSSKKLLLSDSGFYLCAWSTRAGANVLTFGAGSRLTVL.

This clone was counted once. V and J are TRBV28 and TRBJ1-5; D not certain. The CDR3 extends over 15 amino acids. V lost 4 bases and J 6 bases, leaving 16 bases between the germline ends. From germline, CDR1 is MDHEN and CDR2 SYDVKM. The DNA of the CDR3 is TGTGCCAGCAGTTCCACTTACAGCTACGCTCAGCCCCAGCATTTT. Protein sequence: CASSSTYSYAQPQHF.